The 8 T cell receptor beta chains below all came from one sample that was sequenced in a study of cytomegalovirus exposure and HLA in healthy donors. This PCR relied on a set of 60 Vbeta primers and 13 Jbeta primers. The repertoire was sequenced with immunoSEQ multiplex PCR; TCRdb's copy has only in-frame clones and lacks some. The sample consists of some 170,000 clones, about 80% of them appearing once. Sample: PBMCs. Every receptor here comes from a man younger than 35 in good health and CMV-seropositive.

The chain links TRBV7-9 to TRBJ2-5, with a weak D call TRBD2 (5 bases). Between the trimmed V and J ends, which lost 5 bases and 2 bases, there was a span of 12 bases. CDR1 and CDR2 from the germline V gene are SEHNR and FQNEAQ (reference sequence). CDR3 length: 14 amino acids. Here the CDR3 DNA reads TGTGCCAGCAGCGCGGACTCCTTGCAAGAGACCCAGTACTTC. Amino acid sequence: CASSADSLQETQYF.

This clone showed up just a few times. V and J are TRBV7-6 and TRBJ2-5; 8 nucleotides agree with TRBD2. Germline loops: CDR1 SGHVS, CDR2 FNYEAQ. The CDR3 is 18 amino acids. J gave up 4 bases and V 1 base, and 14 bases lay outside the gene matches. This chain's CDR3 is CASSLVPPRGLVGETQYF. The DNA for the CDR3 is TGTGCCAGCAGCTTAGTACCACCCCGGGGACTAGTGGGAGAGACCCAGTACTTC.

The rearrangement links TRBV4-2 to TRBJ2-1; 11 nucleotides align to TRBD2. CDR1 is LGHNA, CDR2 YNFKEQ, per germline. The CDR3 totals 16 residues. J was trimmed by 7 bases and V by 1 base; bases with no gene match: 6. The CDR3 loop reads CASSQGRLAGNNEQFF. The CDR3 nucleotides are TGTGCCAGCAGCCAAGGTAGACTAGCGGGAAATAATGAGCAGTTCTTC.

The CDR3, as DNA: TGTGCCAGCAGTCCCATAGGGGGGGCCGGCCCTTATGGCTACACCTTC. Translated: CASSPIGGAGPYGYTF. V gene TRBV6-6 combines with J gene TRBJ1-2; possibly TRBD1 for D (6 bases). Trimming stripped 5 bases from V and 5 bases from J, with 21 bases between. The length of the CDR3 is 16 residues. Germline CDR1 and CDR2: MNHNY and SVGAGI (reference sequence).

The gene calls are TRBV27 and TRBJ2-7; the match to TRBD1 covers 7 bases. V trimming: 3 bases; J trimming: 3 bases; junction bases outside the gene matches: 5. CDR3 size: 14 residues. Per the germline V gene, CDR1 is MNHEY and CDR2 is SMNVEV (reference sequence). CDR3 sequence (DNA): TGTGCCAGCAGTTTCAGGGACAGAGACTACGAGCAGTACTTC. Its translation: CASSFRDRDYEQYF.

CDR3 region: CASTLWGTANQPQHF. The CDR3 coding sequence is TGTGCCAGCACCCTATGGGGGACAGCAAATCAGCCCCAGCATTTT. V is TRBV28 and J is TRBJ1-5; 7 bases align to TRBD1. V lost 7 bases to trimming and J lost 4 bases; unmatched junction nucleotides: 10. Germline V gene sequence: CDR1 MDHEN, CDR2 SYDVKM. The CDR3 length is 15 residues.

This sequence joins TRBV12-5 and TRBJ1-2; D unresolved. The CDR3 runs 14 residues. V was cut by 0 bases and J by 10 bases, with 15 bases left in between. CDR1 and CDR2 from the germline V gene are LGHNT and FRNRAP. The DNA for the CDR3 is TGTGCTAGTGGTTTGGTCTTGGAGGGAAAGACCTACACCTTC. Its translation is CASGLVLEGKTYTF.

The chain employs TRBV10-1 and TRBJ2-7; TRBD2 matches 14 bases. Germline loops: CDR1 WNHNN, CDR2 SYGVQD (reference sequence). The V segment lost 6 bases and the J segment 3 bases; nucleotides outside the gene matches: 4. This CDR3 is 15 amino acids long. The CDR3 DNA reads TGCGCCAGCAGAGAGGGACTAGCGGGAGTCTACGAGCAGTACTTC. Translating gives CASREGLAGVYEQYF.